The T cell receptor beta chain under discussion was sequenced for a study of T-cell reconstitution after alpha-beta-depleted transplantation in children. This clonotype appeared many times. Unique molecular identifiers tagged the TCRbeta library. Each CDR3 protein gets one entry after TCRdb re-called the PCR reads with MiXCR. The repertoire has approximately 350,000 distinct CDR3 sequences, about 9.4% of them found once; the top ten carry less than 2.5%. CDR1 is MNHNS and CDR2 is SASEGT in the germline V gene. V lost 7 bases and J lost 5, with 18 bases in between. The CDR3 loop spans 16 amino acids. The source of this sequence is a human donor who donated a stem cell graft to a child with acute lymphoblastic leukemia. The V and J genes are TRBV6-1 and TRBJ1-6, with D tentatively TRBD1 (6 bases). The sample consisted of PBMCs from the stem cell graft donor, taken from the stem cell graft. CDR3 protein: CASTPRGQSDNSPLHF. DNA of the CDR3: TGTGCCAGCACTCCACGGGGGCAGTCGGATAATTCACCCCTCCACTTT.